Below, 17 T cell receptor beta chains from the same sample are listed, as sequenced in a study of glioma-infiltrating T cells. Amplification of TCR alpha and beta CDR3 regions from RNA used iRepertoire nested multiplex PCR. TCRdb independently ran MiXCR on the multiplex PCR reads; one entry per CDR3 protein. Among approximately 140,000 distinct CDR3 sequences, more than 20% were seen once, and the ten largest hold 27%. The sample taken for sequencing was glioma tissue, nonneoplastic brain tissue, or PBMCs (not recorded which). The receptors were gathered from a human donor with low-grade glioma or glioblastoma, undergoing nonglioma brain surgery, or in good health (not recorded which).

As for this clonotype: A junction boundary mismatches the germline segment, possibly from a read error. The J gene is TRBJ1-6, the V gene TRBV5-5; D is uncertain. Germline V CDR1 and CDR2: SGHKS, YYEKEE (reference sequence). This CDR3 is built from 15 residues. CDR3 sequence (DNA): TGCGCCAGCAGCTTGGATTGGTTTTATATTTCACCCCTCCACTTT. Amino acids: CASSLDWFYISPLHF.

This clonotype was found many times. The chain employs TRBV7-9 and TRBJ1-1, with 7 bases fitting TRBD1. The CDR3 is made up of 16 amino acids. Unmatched junction bases numbered 10, after V lost 5 bases and J lost 1 base. Germline-derived CDR1 and CDR2 are SEHNR and FQNEAQ (reference sequence). The CDR3 sequence: CASSHPGDRENTEAFF. Written as DNA, the CDR3 is TGTGCCAGCAGCCACCCTGGGGACAGAGAGAACACTGAAGCTTTCTTT.

This clonotype showed up many times. The chain has TRBV6-1 and TRBJ1-5; D not resolved. This CDR3 has 15 amino acids. Germline assignment: CDR1 MNHNS and CDR2 SASEGT. The V end was cut by 6 bases, the J end by 0 bases, with 12 bases between. CDR3 region: CASRGAMVSNQPQHF. CDR3 bases: TGTGCCAGCAGGGGAGCCATGGTTAGCAATCAGCCCCAGCATTTT.

There are a few counts of this clonotype. This sequence joins TRBV18 and TRBJ2-7; D gene ambiguous. This CDR3 spans 13 amino acids. CDR1 is KGHSH and CDR2 is LQKENI in the germline V gene. The V gene lost 6 bases and the J gene lost 3 bases, with 12 bases spanning the gap. The chain's CDR3 is CASSPSQNYEQYV. The CDR3 DNA sequence: TGTGCCAGCTCCCCAAGTCAGAACTACGAGCAGTACGTC.

This clonotype was detected a few times. The rearrangement uses TRBV28 and TRBJ1-2; possibly TRBD1 for D (5 bases). Germline values: CDR1 MDHEN, CDR2 SYDVKM. V lost 6 bases, J lost 4 bases, and 15 bases lay in between. CDR3 length: 14 amino acids. This chain's CDR3 is CASSSPRGGYGYTF. The DNA for the CDR3 is TGTGCCAGCAGCTCACCCCGGGGGGGCTATGGCTACACCTTC.

At least ten counts were recorded for this clonotype. The chain is built from TRBV4-1 and TRBJ2-3, with 8 bases lining up with TRBD2. This CDR3 spans 17 amino acids. J lost 1 base, V lost 5 bases, and 11 bases had no gene match. In germline, CDR1 is MGHRA, CDR2 YSYEKL. CDR3 loop: CASSDQVTSGGTDTQYF. The CDR3 region has the DNA TGCGCCAGCAGCGACCAAGTTACTAGCGGAGGCACAGATACGCAGTATTTT.

This clonotype came up a few times. The chain is built from TRBV7-9 and TRBJ2-1, with D tentatively TRBD2 (5 bases). The V end was cut by 1 base, the J end by 0 bases, with 28 bases between. The CDR3 loop spans 22 amino acids. Germline lookup yields CDR1 SEHNR and CDR2 FQNEAQ (reference sequence). The CDR3 nucleotides read TGTGCCAGCAGCTTAGGACGACGGGGTCTAAAACGACCCTTGAGCTCCTACAATGAGCAGTTCTTC. It yields the protein CASSLGRRGLKRPLSSYNEQFF. Complete variable domain (other parts from reference TRBV7-9 and TRBJ2-1): DTGVSQNPRHKITKRGQNVTFRCDPISEHNRLYWYRQTLGQGPEFLTYFQNEAQLEKSRLLSDRFSAERPKGSFSTLEIQRTEQGDSAMYLCASSLGRRGLKRPLSSYNEQFFGPGTRLTVL.

In this sample, this clonotype turned up many times. The chain joins TRBV15 to TRBJ2-5; 8 bases fit TRBD1. Germline CDR1 LNHNV, CDR2 YYDKDF (reference sequence). Trimming took 4 bases from V and 2 from J; bases not matched to a gene: 3. The CDR3 covers 14 residues. The CDR3 protein is CATSKDRGQETQYF. CDR3 DNA: TGTGCCACCAGCAAAGACAGGGGACAAGAGACCCAGTACTTC.

In regard to this clonotype: The junction departs from the called germline gene at one end, perhaps through a read error. The chain couples TRBV4-1 to TRBJ2-3; the match to TRBD1 covers 8 bases. This CDR3 has 14 amino acids. The germline gives CDR1 MGHRA, CDR2 YSYEKL. Here the CDR3 reads CASSHRGSTDTQYF. CDR3 bases: TGTGCCAGCAGCCACAGGGGGAGCACAGATACGCAGTATTTT.

There are many counts of this clonotype. The chain combines TRBV6-1 with TRBJ1-1, with D perhaps matching TRBD1 (5 bases). The CDR3 runs to 14 residues. Per germline, CDR1 MNHNS and CDR2 SASEGT. V shed 2 bases and J shed 4 bases, with 11 bases lying between them. Here the CDR3 reads CASSEWLGGTEAFF. CDR3 sequence (DNA): TGTGCCAGCAGTGAATGGTTGGGGGGCACTGAAGCTTTCTTT.

The chain employs TRBV5-4 and TRBJ2-3; D gene ambiguous. The CDR3 has 14 residues. The germline gives CDR1 SGHNT, CDR2 YYREEE (reference sequence). V was clipped by 4 bases and J by 2 bases, with 11 bases between them. This chain's CDR3 is CASSKEDLTDTQYF. The CDR3 DNA follows: TGTGCCAGCAGCAAAGAGGACCTCACAGATACGCAGTATTTT.

Regarding this clonotype: A much larger clone lies one base from this, so it may be a read error. The chain has TRBV5-1 and TRBJ2-7; tentative D call: TRBD2 (5 bases). V was trimmed by 4 bases and J by 2 bases, leaving 13 bases between them. In germline, CDR1 is SGHRS, CDR2 YFSETQ. This CDR3 spans 14 amino acids. CDR3 residues: CASSPGIGPYEQYV. DNA for the CDR3: TGCGCCAGCAGCCCCGGGATAGGTCCCTACGAGCAGTACGTC.

This clonotype appeared a few times. The chain is built from TRBV10-3 and TRBJ1-2; D not resolved. V was shortened by 4 bases and J by 8 bases, with 11 bases between the two germline ends. Per the germline V gene, CDR1 is ENHRY and CDR2 is SYGVKD. The CDR3 covers 12 residues. CDR3 sequence: CAISGDVVGYTF. In DNA, the CDR3 is TGTGCCATCAGTGGTGACGTGGTGGGCTACACCTTC.

This clonotype has only a few counts. The V gene is TRBV6-1, the J gene TRBJ1-1, with D hard to call. This CDR3 has 14 residues. Trimming removed 8 bases at V and 4 bases at J, with 17 bases between. CDR1 is MNHNS and CDR2 is SASEGT in the germline V gene. CDR3 protein: CASGVRRSGTEAFF. In DNA, the CDR3 is TGTGCCAGCGGTGTAAGGCGCTCGGGCACTGAAGCTTTCTTT.

The table lists this clonotype with many counts. The DNA of the CDR3 is TGTGCCAGCACCCGTCGTTTCCAGGATGAAGCTTTCTTT. Its translation is CASTRRFQDEAFF. The V call is TRBV27, the J call TRBJ1-1; D not resolved. CDR1 is MNHEY and CDR2 is SMNVEV in the germline V gene (reference sequence). The CDR3 is 13 residues long. V was trimmed by 7 bases and J by 7 bases, leaving 16 bases between them.

This clonotype has more than one count but fewer than ten. The rearrangement uses TRBV12-3 or TRBV12-4 and TRBJ2-5; 8 bases are shared with TRBD1. Unmatched junction bases numbered 10, after V lost 5 bases and J lost 5 bases. The CDR3 is made up of 15 amino acids. The CDR3 nucleotides read TGTGCCAGCAGTCTTCACCAGGGGGCACGGGAGACCCAGTACTTC. Amino acid sequence: CASSLHQGARETQYF.

The V and J genes are TRBV7-3 and TRBJ1-6, with no clear D. The V gene lost 2 bases and the J gene lost 0 bases, with 5 bases spanning the gap. CDR3 length: 15 residues. Germline V gene lookup returns CDR1 SGHTA and CDR2 FQGTGA. The CDR3 coding sequence is TGTGCCAGCAGCTTACAGAGCTCCTATAATTCACCCCTCCACTTT. It encodes CASSLQSSYNSPLHF.